This TCR beta chain was captured by sequencing in a study of CXCR3-negative and CXCR3-positive naive CD8 T cells. Points on this clonotype: The antigen remains unidentified.

Investigators sorted each CD8+ T cell subset in triplicate, taking under 350,000 cells each time. The germline gives CDR1 SGHTA, CDR2 FQGNSA. The CDR3 contains 14 residues. 5' RACE that incorporated UMI labels was used to prepare the TRB cDNA libraries. TCRdb reprocessed the 5' RACE reads and reports one entry per CDR3 protein, with no DNA. Its table records 90,000 to 150,000 distinct CDR3 sequences. Broader study findings: Both naive subsets had comparably high diversity; memory CD8+ cells much lower. More hydrophobic TRB CDR3s occurred in CXCR3-positive than in CXCR3-negative naive cells. Once cells were cryopreserved, CXCR3 expression went down partly, and most assays used fresh PBMCs.

The source is a human donor in good health. Some clones in this sample may be carry-over from other donors' samples. Material for sequencing was naive CXCR3+ CD8+ T cells from blood. Documented subset: CD45RO-CCR7+CD27+CD95- naive CD8+ T cells expressing CXCR3 (TNR3+). The chain couples TRBV7-2 to TRBJ2-3. The CDR3 region is CASSFELGLDTQYF.